Listed below are T cell receptor beta chains from one sample, sequenced in a study of shared clonotypes between healthy human individuals. Assay used: immunoSEQ multiplex PCR; TCRdb lists only in-frame clones, some missing. The top ten clones hold 0.39% of a sample with roughly 2.2 million clones, more than 80% of them seen once. Sequencing was carried out using naive CD4+ T cells from PBMCs. The receptors derive from a man aged 18 to 35 in good health. Some clones in this sample may be carry-over from other donors' samples. The CDR3 runs from the conserved cysteine through the conserved F or W. A D gene is named only where the DNA matches it firmly. Only some rows state a clone size, as once, few, many or a class for expanded clones.

v_call	clone_size	d_call	j_call	cdr3_nt	cdr3_aa
TRBV28	.	TRBD2	TRBJ2-7	TGTGCCAGCACCTTAAGCGGGACCTACGAGCAGTACTTC	CASTLSGTYEQYF
TRBV6-6	.	.	TRBJ1-4	TGTGCCAGCAGTTTTAGGGGATATGCAACTAATGAAAAACTGTTTTTT	CASSFRGYATNEKLFF
TRBV28	.	.	TRBJ2-7	TGTGCCAGCAGTTTCAGTGGGGCGGCTCGAGAGCAGTACTTC	CASSFSGAAREQYF
TRBV29-1	.	TRBD1	TRBJ2-1	TGCAGCGTTGAAGATGGACAGGGGACGTACAATGAGCAGTTCTTC	CSVEDGQGTYNEQFF
TRBV6-6	.	TRBD1	TRBJ2-7	TGTGCCAGCAGCCAATTGGGACAGGGCGGCTACGAGCAGTACTTC	CASSQLGQGGYEQYF
TRBV6-5	once	TRBD1	TRBJ1-2	TGTGCCAGCAGTGACAGGGGAAACTATGGCTACACCTTC	CASSDRGNYGYTF
TRBV5-4	.	.	TRBJ1-3	TGTGCCAGCAGCTTGGGGGGTCCCGGACTGATAGGAAACACCATATATTTT	CASSLGGPGLIGNTIYF
TRBV10-3	.	.	TRBJ2-2	TGTGCCATCAGTGAGAGTGTGAACACCGGGGAGCTGTTTTTT	CAISESVNTGELFF
TRBV18	.	.	TRBJ2-5	TGTGCCAGCTCACCACCGGCAGCGCGGCAAGAGACCCAGTACTTC	CASSPPAARQETQYF
TRBV9	.	.	TRBJ1-3	TGTGCCAGCAGCGTAGGGCAGCTGAGCTCTGGAAACACCATATATTTT	CASSVGQLSSGNTIYF
TRBV7-9	once	.	TRBJ2-3	TGTGCCAGCAACGCAGATACGCAGTATTTT	CASNADTQYF
TRBV7-3	.	.	TRBJ2-3	TGTGCCAGCAGCTTAAACACATACACAGATACGCAGTATTTT	CASSLNTYTDTQYF
TRBV6-5	.	.	TRBJ2-7	TGTGCCAGCAGTTCCGGTAGCGGTTCCTCCTACGAGCAGTACTTC	CASSSGSGSSYEQYF
TRBV25-1	.	.	TRBJ2-5	TGTGCCAGCAGTGATGCAGGCAGGGGAGAGACCCAGTACTTC	CASSDAGRGETQYF
TRBV7-9	.	TRBD1	TRBJ1-4	TGTGCCAGCAGCCTCCCTCCGACAGGGCCAGCAACTAATGAAAAACTGTTTTTT	CASSLPPTGPATNEKLFF
TRBV14	.	.	TRBJ1-3	TGTGCCAGCAGCCAAATAAAATCCGGAAACACCATATATTTT	CASSQIKSGNTIYF